Included here is one T cell receptor (beta chain) sequence, with context. The antigen remains undetermined. The data stem from a study of blood T cells in healthy people across ages. The use of a sample-barcoded 5' primer and a J-beta primer mix characterized a second PCR of roughly 6 to 11 cycles. Per-sample output comprised a minimum of 3 million paired-end reads containing CDR3. In TCRdb, the 5' RACE reads were re-called with MiXCR into one record per CDR3 protein. The sample has roughly 1,000,000 distinct CDR3 sequences, 25% seen once. The CDR3 has 15 amino acids. Between the trimmed V and J ends, which lost 4 bases and 0 bases, there was a span of 10 bases. CDR1 and CDR2 from the germline V gene are MGHRA and YSYEKL. Study-level points and caveats: Calculation of diversity from one million T cells yielded estimates considered to be underestimates. Age brought a roughly linear fall in TCR beta diversity measured per million T cells.

These records were also assigned to another study, of T cells of mothers and their children.

Sequencing was performed on blood. The J gene is TRBJ2-4, the V gene TRBV4-1; D possibly corresponds to TRBD2 (5 bases). The source of this sequence is a girl aged 2 to 10 in good health. The CDR3 DNA is TGCGCCAGCAGCCCGATACTAGTAGCCAAAAACATTCAGTACTTC. This gives the protein CASSPILVAKNIQYF.